Each of the 9 T cell receptor beta chains below was sequenced from the same sample in a study of TIL therapy for anti-PD-1-resistant metastatic lung cancer. Sequencing used immunoSEQ v3. Repertoires were generated with immunoSEQ multiplex PCR, while TCRdb's copy carries only in-frame clones and drops some. The sample records approximately 6,700 clones, roughly 64% being singletons. The time point here: pre-treatment sample, taken before nivolumab and TIL therapy. Pleural nodules or supraclavicular lymph nodes made up most of the excised metastases sampled. The sequencing here drew on tumor tissue, taken at baseline. These receptors originate from a person aged 25 to 79 with non-small cell lung cancer.

The chain uses TRBV25-1 and TRBJ1-1, with a weak D call TRBD1 (6 bases). CDR3 length: 15 residues. V shed 1 base and J shed 5 bases, with 14 bases lying between them. Germline lookup yields CDR1 MGHDK and CDR2 SYGVNS. The chain's CDR3 is CASSEFGQGKTEAFF. The CDR3 DNA reads TGTGCCAGCAGTGAATTTGGGCAGGGGAAGACTGAAGCTTTCTTT.

The chain combines TRBV5-1 with TRBJ2-6; D remains unclear. The V gene lost 0 bases and the J gene lost 0 bases, with 7 bases spanning the gap. The CDR3 has 16 amino acids. CDR1 and CDR2 (germline): SGHRS, YFSETQ. CDR3 in amino acids: CASSLVADSGANVLTF. CDR3 in DNA: TGCGCCAGCAGCTTGGTTGCGGACTCTGGGGCCAACGTCCTGACTTTC.

Worth noting for this clone: No conserved phenylalanine or tryptophan is present at the end of the CDR3, so a read error is the likely explanation. The J gene is TRBJ1-2, the V gene TRBV3-1 (or the pseudogene TRBV3-2), with a weak D call TRBD1 (6 bases). Germline V CDR1 and CDR2: LGHDT, YNNKEL (reference sequence). The CDR3 is made up of 15 amino acids. The ends were cut back, 0 bases at V and 6 bases at J, with 14 bases in the middle. Here the CDR3 DNA reads TGTGCCAGCAGCCAAGAAATTGCAGGGGTAGATGGCTACACCTCC. Its protein is CASSQEIAGVDGYTS.

V gene TRBV27 combines with J gene TRBJ1-6; a weak D match, TRBD1 (6 bases). CDR3 length equals 14 residues. V was pared by 2 bases and J by 4 bases, with 6 bases between. CDR1 MNHEY and CDR2 SMNVEV come from the germline V gene (reference sequence). As DNA, the CDR3 is TGTGCCAGCAGTTTAGGACAGTATAATTCACCCCTCCACTTT. Translated: CASSLGQYNSPLHF.

The chain recombines TRBV30 with TRBJ2-1, with TRBD1 matching over 8 bases. This CDR3 has 14 residues. Germline CDR1 reads GTSNPN; CDR2 reads SVGIG (reference sequence). DNA of the CDR3: TGTGTCCGGGATCTAGGACAGGGTATTTATGAGCAGTTCTTC. Its protein product is CVRDLGQGIYEQFF.

By share, this clone counts as large. V gene TRBV18 combines with J gene TRBJ2-2, with 7 bases that match TRBD1. The CDR3 length is 14 residues. Losses at the gene ends were 5 bases for V and 3 bases for J; bases not matched to a gene: 3. CDR1 is KGHSH and CDR2 is LQKENI in the germline V gene. The CDR3, as DNA: TGTGCCAGCTCATGGGACAGCTACACCGGGGAGCTGTTTTTT. This gives the protein CASSWDSYTGELFF. The full variable domain, its missing parts supplied by reference TRBV18 and TRBJ2-2, is NAGVMQNPRHLVRRRGQEARLRCSPMKGHSHVYWYRQLPEEGLKFMVYLQKENIIDESGMPKERFSAEFPKEGPSILRIQQVVRGDSAAYFCASSWDSYTGELFFGEGSRLTVL.

The genes are TRBV19 and TRBJ2-7; D might be TRBD1 (5 bases). Germline V CDR1 and CDR2: LNHDA, SQIVND (reference sequence). The CDR3 has 13 amino acids. V shed 1 base and J shed 3 bases, with 7 bases lying between them. CDR3 nucleotide sequence: TGTGCCAGTAGTATAGGAGACAGCTACGAGCAGTACTTC. Protein: CASSIGDSYEQYF.

The chain is built from TRBV5-1 and TRBJ2-2; TRBD1 agrees at 7 bases. Looked up from germline, CDR1 is SGHRS and CDR2 is YFSETQ. This CDR3 comprises 15 residues. Trimming cost V 4 bases and J 5 bases; bases outside gene matches: 8. CDR3 bases: TGCGCCAGCAGCCCCGGGACAGTATTAACCGGGGAGCTGTTTTTT. This sequence encodes CASSPGTVLTGELFF.

This sequence joins TRBV4-2 and TRBJ2-3; 10 bases match TRBD2. V gave up 0 bases and J gave up 4 bases; unmatched junction bases: 7. The CDR3 is 17 amino acids. Germline CDR1 reads LGHNA; CDR2 reads YNFKEQ. This CDR3 is CASSQDPSGRAPDTQYF. For the CDR3, the DNA is TGTGCCAGCAGCCAAGATCCCAGCGGGAGGGCCCCAGATACGCAGTATTTT.